This is a list of T cell receptor beta chains from one sample in a study of CD8 T cells in Susac syndrome. Each CDR3 protein gets one entry after TCRdb re-called the immunoSEQ multiplex PCR reads with MiXCR. The sample includes 160,000 or so distinct CDR3 sequences, around 95% of them seen just once. Sequencing was carried out using CD4+ T cells from PBMCs. The receptors shown here come from a human donor with Susac syndrome. CDR3s include the opening cysteine and the closing phenylalanine or tryptophan. The D gene is left open where the match is weak. A clone size is listed for some rows: how often the clone was seen (once, few, many), or a class if it is expanded.

clone size: .; J gene: TRBJ2-5; D gene: .; V gene: TRBV15; CDR3 DNA: TGTGCCACCAGCTCCCAGGGGGGCCAAGAGACCCAGTACTTC; CDR3 protein: CATSSQGGQETQYF
clone size: .; J gene: TRBJ2-3; D gene: .; V gene: TRBV7-2; CDR3 DNA: TGTGCCAGCTCGGCCGACGGCACAGATACGCAGTATTTT; CDR3 protein: CASSADGTDTQYF
clone size: .; J gene: TRBJ2-7; D gene: .; V gene: TRBV9; CDR3 DNA: TGTGCCAGCGGTCAGGTCACGGGGACCGAGCAGTACTTC; CDR3 protein: CASGQVTGTEQYF
clone size: .; J gene: TRBJ1-6; D gene: .; V gene: TRBV2; CDR3 DNA: TGTGCCAGCTCGACGGTTAGGTCACCCCTCCACTTT; CDR3 protein: CASSTVRSPLHF
clone size: .; J gene: TRBJ2-2; D gene: .; V gene: TRBV25-1; CDR3 DNA: TGTGCCAGCAGTAGAGGTGGAGCCGGGGAGCTGTTTTTT; CDR3 protein: CASSRGGAGELFF
clone size: .; J gene: TRBJ2-3; D gene: TRBD2; V gene: TRBV20-1; CDR3 DNA: TGCAGTGCTACCCCGACGACGCTAGCGGGAACCACAGATACGCAGTATTTT; CDR3 protein: CSATPTTLAGTTDTQYF
clone size: .; J gene: TRBJ2-7; D gene: .; V gene: TRBV6-2/TRBV6-3; CDR3 DNA: TGTGCCAGCAGTCGTGGACAGCCCTACGAGCAGTACTTC; CDR3 protein: CASSRGQPYEQYF
clone size: once; J gene: TRBJ2-7; D gene: .; V gene: TRBV7-6; CDR3 DNA: TGTGCCAGCAGCTTACCCTTAGGCGAGCAGTACTTC; CDR3 protein: CASSLPLGEQYF
clone size: .; J gene: TRBJ2-4; D gene: TRBD1; V gene: TRBV20-1; CDR3 DNA: TGCAGTGCTAGAGCCGTGGACAGGGGGTCCAAAAACATTCAGTACTTC; CDR3 protein: CSARAVDRGSKNIQYF
clone size: .; J gene: TRBJ2-6; D gene: .; V gene: TRBV9; CDR3 DNA: TGTGCCAGCGACGGCTCTGGGGCCAACGTCCTGACTTTC; CDR3 protein: CASDGSGANVLTF
clone size: .; J gene: TRBJ2-7; D gene: .; V gene: TRBV20-1; CDR3 DNA: TGCAGTGCTCAGGGTACAAGGGAGCAGTACTTC; CDR3 protein: CSAQGTREQYF
clone size: .; J gene: TRBJ2-3; D gene: .; V gene: TRBV20-1; CDR3 DNA: TGCAGTGCTAGACAGGGGGGCCTGGATACGCAGTATTTT; CDR3 protein: CSARQGGLDTQYF
clone size: .; J gene: TRBJ1-2; D gene: .; V gene: TRBV29-1; CDR3 DNA: TGCAGCGTTTTGGGGGCATCTGGCTACACCTTC; CDR3 protein: CSVLGASGYTF
clone size: .; J gene: TRBJ2-1; D gene: .; V gene: TRBV9; CDR3 DNA: TGTGCCAGCAGCTACGATCGGGGATCTGAGCAGTTCTTC; CDR3 protein: CASSYDRGSEQFF